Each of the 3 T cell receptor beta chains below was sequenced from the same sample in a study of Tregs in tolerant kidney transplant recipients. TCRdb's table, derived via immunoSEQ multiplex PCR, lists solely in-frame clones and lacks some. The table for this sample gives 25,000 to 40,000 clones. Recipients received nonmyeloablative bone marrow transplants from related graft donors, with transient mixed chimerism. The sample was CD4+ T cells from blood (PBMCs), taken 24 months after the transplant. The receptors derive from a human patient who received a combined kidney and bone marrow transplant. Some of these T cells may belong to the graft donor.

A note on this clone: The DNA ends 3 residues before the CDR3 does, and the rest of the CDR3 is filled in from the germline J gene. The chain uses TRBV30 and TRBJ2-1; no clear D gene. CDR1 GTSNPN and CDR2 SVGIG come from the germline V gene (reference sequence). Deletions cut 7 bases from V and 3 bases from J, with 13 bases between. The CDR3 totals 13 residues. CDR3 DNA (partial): TGTGCCTCGGTTTCCAAGGGCTACAATGAG. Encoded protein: CASVSKGYNE. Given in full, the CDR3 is CASVSKGYNEQFF.

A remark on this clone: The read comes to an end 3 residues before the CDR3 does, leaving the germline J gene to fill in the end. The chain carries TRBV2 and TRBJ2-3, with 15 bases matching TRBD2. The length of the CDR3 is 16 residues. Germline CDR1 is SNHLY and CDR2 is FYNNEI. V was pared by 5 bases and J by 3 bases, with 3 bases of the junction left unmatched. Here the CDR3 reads CASSLGLAGGTDTQYF. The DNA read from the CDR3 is TGTGCCAGCAGTTTGGGACTAGCGGGAGGAACAGATACG.

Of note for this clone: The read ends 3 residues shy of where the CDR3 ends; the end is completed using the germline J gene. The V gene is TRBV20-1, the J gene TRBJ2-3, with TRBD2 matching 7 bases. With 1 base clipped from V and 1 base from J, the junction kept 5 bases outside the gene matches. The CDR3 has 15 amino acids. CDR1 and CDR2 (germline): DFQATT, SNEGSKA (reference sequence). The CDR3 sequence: CSARGSGPRTDTQYF. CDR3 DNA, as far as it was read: TGCAGTGCTAGAGGTAGCGGGCCACGCACAGATACG.